The entry below describes one T cell receptor beta chain. This sample stems from a study of cytomegalovirus exposure and HLA in healthy donors. V lost 4 bases to trimming and J lost 8 bases; unmatched junction nucleotides: 10. From germline, CDR1 is SGHRS and CDR2 YFSETQ. The CDR3 has 15 amino acids. The PCR used 60 Vbeta and 13 Jbeta primers. Assay used: immunoSEQ multiplex PCR; TCRdb lists only in-frame clones, some missing. This table has 120,000 to 150,000 clones, over 70% appearing once. Unrecorded immune exposure was likely among donors, who were nominally healthy when sampled. V gene TRBV5-1 combines with J gene TRBJ2-1; the match to TRBD2 covers 9 bases. This clonotype was obtained from a woman aged 40 to 49 in good health and CMV-seronegative. Sequenced material: PBMCs. CDR3 in DNA: TGCGCCAGCAGCCCGACTTATGCGGGGGGGGATGAGCAGTTCTTC. Translated, it gives CASSPTYAGGDEQFF.